A selection of T cell receptor beta chains follows, all from one sample in a study of cytomegalovirus exposure and HLA in healthy donors. Assay: immunoSEQ multiplex PCR; the TCRdb copy retains only in-frame clones and omits some. This sample contains about 140,000 clones. Sequencing used PBMCs. All receptors derive from a male donor in good health and CMV-seronegative. The CDR3 runs from the conserved cysteine through the conserved F or W. D genes are given only for firm matches.

J,D,V,CDR3
TRBJ2-7,TRBD2,TRBV5-4,CASSLGGGHSYEQYF
TRBJ2-5,NA,TRBV20-1,CSAHLGGPYF
TRBJ2-1,NA,TRBV10-2,CASSRGNEQFF
TRBJ2-6,TRBD2,TRBV5-6,CASRGLAGGLSGANVLTF
TRBJ2-7,NA,TRBV4-3,CASSQGRAGIYEQYF
TRBJ2-2,TRBD2,TRBV4-2,CASSQGAGAGALNTGELFF
TRBJ2-2,NA,TRBV7-7,CASSPLSSITGELFF
TRBJ2-7,TRBD2,TRBV28,CASRERGNEQYF
TRBJ2-7,TRBD1,TRBV6-5,CASSYDRAIEQYF
TRBJ2-2,TRBD1,TRBV18,CASSQDRWNTGELFF
TRBJ1-1,NA,TRBV18,CASSAGATEAFF
TRBJ2-4,TRBD1,TRBV30,CAWRGGTGGLGTKNIQYF
TRBJ1-6,TRBD1,TRBV6-5,CASRPGTANSPLHF
TRBJ1-2,NA,TRBV9,CASSVANEYRPNYGYTF
TRBJ2-7,NA,TRBV27,CASSQRRGSYEQYF
TRBJ2-7,NA,TRBV7-9,CASSRSYEQYF
TRBJ1-4,TRBD1,TRBV6-5,CASSYTTGRREKLFF
TRBJ2-5,NA,TRBV6-5,CASTSGEETQYF
TRBJ2-1,TRBD1,TRBV11-2,CASSSTQGAYNEQFF
TRBJ2-7,TRBD1,TRBV4-2,CASSQTTGSYEQYF
TRBJ1-4,NA,TRBV5-1,CASSLTHEKLFF
TRBJ2-6,NA,TRBV29-1,CSVEDSQRAPGANVLTF
TRBJ2-1,TRBD2,TRBV30,CAWSVGGSSYNEQFF
TRBJ2-2,TRBD1,TRBV2,CASKRGLNTGELFF
TRBJ2-7,NA,TRBV5-1,CASSLVGGAHEQYF
TRBJ2-1,TRBD2,TRBV5-4,CASSPQRGEYNEQFF
TRBJ1-1,NA,TRBV9,CASSVADRANTEAFF
TRBJ2-7,NA,TRBV28,CASSFPREEFYEQYF
TRBJ2-7,NA,TRBV19,CASTEVGGGEQYF
TRBJ1-2,TRBD1,TRBV29-1,CSVAPGQGGYGYTF
TRBJ2-3,NA,TRBV6-5,CASSRRGVEDTQYF
TRBJ2-5,TRBD2,TRBV5-1,CASSSGTSGGETQYF
TRBJ2-3,TRBD2,TRBV19,CATSTRRGLAADTQYF
TRBJ1-5,NA,TRBV28,CASSYTRTGLNQPQHF
TRBJ1-6,NA,TRBV5-1,CASSLDPSGQTNSPLHF
TRBJ1-1,NA,TRBV5-1,CASSRQEHTEAFF
TRBJ1-1,NA,TRBV19,CASKGTGSMNTEAFF
TRBJ2-1,TRBD2,TRBV19,CASSRRLAGLTNEQFF
TRBJ1-2,NA,TRBV10-2,CASQQGSHGYTF
TRBJ1-5,NA,TRBV30,CAWSVSGYGNSNQPQHF
TRBJ2-2,NA,TRBV11-3,CASSLSFTGELFF
TRBJ1-1,NA,TRBV7-2,CASSFVNTGKATAFF
TRBJ1-1,TRBD1,TRBV6-5,CASSGQGNTEAFF
TRBJ1-2,NA,TRBV6-5,CASSYSAGDHGYTF
TRBJ1-1,NA,TRBV12-5,CASGFGGVFGTEAFF
TRBJ1-5,NA,TRBV7-2,CASSLTGWGNQPQHF
TRBJ1-5,NA,TRBV28,CASRSQNIANQPQHF
TRBJ2-3,TRBD2,TRBV5-1,CASSLELAGVDTQYF